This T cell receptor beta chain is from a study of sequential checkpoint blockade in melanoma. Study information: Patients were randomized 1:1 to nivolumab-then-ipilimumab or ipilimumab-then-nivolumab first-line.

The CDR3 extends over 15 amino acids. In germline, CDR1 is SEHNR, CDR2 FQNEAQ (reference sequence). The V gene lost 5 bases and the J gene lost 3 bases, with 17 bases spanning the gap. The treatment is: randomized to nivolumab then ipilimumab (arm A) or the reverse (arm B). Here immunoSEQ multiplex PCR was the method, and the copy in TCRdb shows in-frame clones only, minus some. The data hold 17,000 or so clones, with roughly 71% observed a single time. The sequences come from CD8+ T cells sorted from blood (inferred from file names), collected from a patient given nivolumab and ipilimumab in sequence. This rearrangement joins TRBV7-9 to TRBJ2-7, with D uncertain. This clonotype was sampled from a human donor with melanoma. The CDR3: CASSLMELGYYEQYF. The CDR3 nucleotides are TGTGCCAGCAGCCTCATGGAGCTAGGTTACTACGAGCAGTACTTC.